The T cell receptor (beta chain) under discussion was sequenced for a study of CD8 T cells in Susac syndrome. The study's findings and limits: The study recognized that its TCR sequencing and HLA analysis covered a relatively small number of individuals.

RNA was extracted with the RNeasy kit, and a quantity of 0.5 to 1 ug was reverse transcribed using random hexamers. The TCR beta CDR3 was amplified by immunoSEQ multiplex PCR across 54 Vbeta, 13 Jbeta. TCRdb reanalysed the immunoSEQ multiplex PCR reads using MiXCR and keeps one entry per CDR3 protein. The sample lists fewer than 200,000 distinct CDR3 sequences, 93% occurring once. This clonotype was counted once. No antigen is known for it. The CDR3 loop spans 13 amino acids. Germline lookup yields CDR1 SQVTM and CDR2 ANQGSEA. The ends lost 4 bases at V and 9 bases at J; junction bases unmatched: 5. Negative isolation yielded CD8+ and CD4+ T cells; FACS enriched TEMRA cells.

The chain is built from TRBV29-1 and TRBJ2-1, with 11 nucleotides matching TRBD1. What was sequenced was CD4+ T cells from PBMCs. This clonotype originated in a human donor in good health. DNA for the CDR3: TGCAGCGTTGGGACAGGGGGCTGGGTTGAGCAGTTCTTC. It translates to CSVGTGGWVEQFF.